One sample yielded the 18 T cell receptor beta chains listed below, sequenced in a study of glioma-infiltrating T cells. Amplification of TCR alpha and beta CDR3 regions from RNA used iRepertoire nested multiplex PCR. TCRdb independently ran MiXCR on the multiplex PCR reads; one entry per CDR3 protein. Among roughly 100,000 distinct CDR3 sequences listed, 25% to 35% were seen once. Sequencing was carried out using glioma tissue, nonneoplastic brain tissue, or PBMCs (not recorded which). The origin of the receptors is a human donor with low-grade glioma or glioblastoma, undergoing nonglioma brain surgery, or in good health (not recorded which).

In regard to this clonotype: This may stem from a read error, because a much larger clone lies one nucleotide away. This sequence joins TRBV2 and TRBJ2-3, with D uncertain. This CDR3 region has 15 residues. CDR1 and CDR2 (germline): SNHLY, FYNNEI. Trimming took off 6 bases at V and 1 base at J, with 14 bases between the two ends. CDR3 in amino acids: CASRLISFGTDTQYF. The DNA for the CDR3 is TGTGCCAGCAGATTGATTAGCTTTGGCACAGATACGCAGTATTTT.

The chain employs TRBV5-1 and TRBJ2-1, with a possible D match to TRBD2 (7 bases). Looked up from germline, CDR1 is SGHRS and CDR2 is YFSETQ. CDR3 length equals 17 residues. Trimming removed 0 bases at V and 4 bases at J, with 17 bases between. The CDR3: CASSLDPGGLTYNEQFF. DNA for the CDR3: TGCGCCAGCAGCTTGGATCCGGGGGGCCTTACTTACAATGAGCAGTTCTTC.

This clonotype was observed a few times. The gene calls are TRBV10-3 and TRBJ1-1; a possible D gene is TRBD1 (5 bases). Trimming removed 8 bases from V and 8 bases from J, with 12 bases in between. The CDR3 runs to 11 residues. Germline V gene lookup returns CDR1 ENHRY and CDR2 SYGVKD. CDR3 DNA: TGTGCCATCGGGGACGGCAGGGAAGCTTTCTTT. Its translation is CAIGDGREAFF.

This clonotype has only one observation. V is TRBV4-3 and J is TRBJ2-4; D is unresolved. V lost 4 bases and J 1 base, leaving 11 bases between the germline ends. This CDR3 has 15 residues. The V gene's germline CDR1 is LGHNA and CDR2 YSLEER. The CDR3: CASSLSAEAKNIQYF. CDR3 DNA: TGCGCCAGCAGCCTATCCGCGGAGGCCAAAAACATTCAGTACTTC.

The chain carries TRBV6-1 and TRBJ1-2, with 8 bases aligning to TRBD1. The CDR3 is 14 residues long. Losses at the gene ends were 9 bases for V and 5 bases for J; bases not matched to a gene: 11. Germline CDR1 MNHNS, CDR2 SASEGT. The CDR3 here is CARSIRDRSYGYTF. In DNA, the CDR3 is TGTGCCAGGAGTATCCGGGACAGGAGTTATGGCTACACCTTC.

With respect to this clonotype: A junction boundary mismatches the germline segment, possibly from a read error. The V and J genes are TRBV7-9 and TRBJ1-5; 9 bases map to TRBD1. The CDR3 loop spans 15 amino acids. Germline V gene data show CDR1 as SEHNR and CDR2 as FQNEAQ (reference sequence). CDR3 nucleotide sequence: TGTGCCAGCTCACCCGGGACAGGGTCCAGTCAGTCCCAGCATTTT. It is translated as CASSPGTGSSQSQHF.

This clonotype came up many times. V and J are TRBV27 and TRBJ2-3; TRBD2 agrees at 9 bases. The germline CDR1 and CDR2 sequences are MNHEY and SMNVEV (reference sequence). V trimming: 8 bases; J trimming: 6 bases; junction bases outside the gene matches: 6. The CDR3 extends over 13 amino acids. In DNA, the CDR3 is TGTGCCAGCCAGCGGGAGGACCGGGATACGCAGTATTTT. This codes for CASQREDRDTQYF.

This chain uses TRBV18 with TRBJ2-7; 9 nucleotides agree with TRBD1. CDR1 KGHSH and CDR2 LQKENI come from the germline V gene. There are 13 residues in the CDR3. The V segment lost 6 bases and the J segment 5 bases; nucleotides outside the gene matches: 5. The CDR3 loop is CASSGQGNNEQYF. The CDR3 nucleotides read TGTGCCAGCTCGGGACAGGGAAACAACGAGCAGTACTTC.

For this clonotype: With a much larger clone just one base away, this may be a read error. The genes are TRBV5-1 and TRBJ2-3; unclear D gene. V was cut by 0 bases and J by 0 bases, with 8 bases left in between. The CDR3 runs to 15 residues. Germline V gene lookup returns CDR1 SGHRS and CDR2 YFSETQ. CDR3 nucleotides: TGCGCCAGCAGCTTGGAACTTTCTAGCACAGATACGCAGTATTTT. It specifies CASSLELSSTDTQYF.

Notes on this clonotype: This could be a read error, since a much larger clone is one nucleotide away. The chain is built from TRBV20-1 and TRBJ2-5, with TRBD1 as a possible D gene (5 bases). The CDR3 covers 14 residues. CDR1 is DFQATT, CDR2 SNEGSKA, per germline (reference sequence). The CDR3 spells CSADDSSRQETKYF. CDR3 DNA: TGCAGTGCTGACGACAGCTCCCGACAAGAGACCAAGTACTTC.

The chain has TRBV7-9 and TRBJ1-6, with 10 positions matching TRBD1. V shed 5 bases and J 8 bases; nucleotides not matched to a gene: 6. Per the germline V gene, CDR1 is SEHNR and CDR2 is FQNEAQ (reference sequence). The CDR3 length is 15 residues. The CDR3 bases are TGTGCCAGCAGCCCGGGACAGGGGACGGATTCACCCCTCCACTTT. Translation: CASSPGQGTDSPLHF.

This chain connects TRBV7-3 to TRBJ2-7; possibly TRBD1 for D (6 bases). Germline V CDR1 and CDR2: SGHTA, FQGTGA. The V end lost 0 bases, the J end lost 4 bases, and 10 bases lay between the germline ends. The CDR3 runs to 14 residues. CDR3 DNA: TGTGCCAGCAGCTTAACAGCACAGGGTTACGAGCAGTACTTC. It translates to CASSLTAQGYEQYF.

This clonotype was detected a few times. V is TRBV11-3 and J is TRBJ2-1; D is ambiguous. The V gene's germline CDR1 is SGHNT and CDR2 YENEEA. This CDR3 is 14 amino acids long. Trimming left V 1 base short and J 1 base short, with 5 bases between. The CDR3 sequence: CASSLVGSYNEQFF. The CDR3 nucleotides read TGTGCCAGCAGCTTAGTGGGGTCCTACAATGAGCAGTTCTTC.

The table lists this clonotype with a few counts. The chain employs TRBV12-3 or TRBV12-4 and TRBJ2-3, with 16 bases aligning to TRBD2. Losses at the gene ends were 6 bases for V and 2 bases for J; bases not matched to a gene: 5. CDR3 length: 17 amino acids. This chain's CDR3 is CASRGLAGGPDTDTQYF. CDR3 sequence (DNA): TGTGCCAGCAGGGGACTAGCGGGGGGGCCCGACACAGATACGCAGTATTTT.

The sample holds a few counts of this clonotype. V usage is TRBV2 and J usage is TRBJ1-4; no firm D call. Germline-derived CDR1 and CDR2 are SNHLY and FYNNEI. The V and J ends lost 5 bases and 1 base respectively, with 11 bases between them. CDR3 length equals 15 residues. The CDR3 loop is CASSFGLRTNEKLFF. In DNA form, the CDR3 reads TGTGCCAGCAGTTTCGGACTGAGAACTAATGAAAAACTGTTTTTT.

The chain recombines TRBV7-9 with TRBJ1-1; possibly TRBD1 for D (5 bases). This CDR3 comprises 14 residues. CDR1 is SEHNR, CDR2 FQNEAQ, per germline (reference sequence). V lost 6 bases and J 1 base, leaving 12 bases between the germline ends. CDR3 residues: CASRAMGENTEAFF. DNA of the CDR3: TGTGCCAGCAGGGCCATGGGGGAGAACACTGAAGCTTTCTTT.

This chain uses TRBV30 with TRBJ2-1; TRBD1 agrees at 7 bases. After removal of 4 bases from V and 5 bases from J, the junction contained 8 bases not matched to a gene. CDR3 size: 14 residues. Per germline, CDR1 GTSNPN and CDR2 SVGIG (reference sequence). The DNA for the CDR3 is TGTGCCTGGACGTCCGGGACAGCGGACAATGAGCAGTTCTTC. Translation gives CAWTSGTADNEQFF.

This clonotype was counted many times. CDR3 protein: CASGEQGGETQYF. The CDR3 nucleotides read TGTGCCAGTGGGGAACAGGGCGGCGAGACCCAGTACTTC. The chain has TRBV19 and TRBJ2-5; a weak D match, TRBD1 (6 bases). Trimming left V 8 bases short and J 5 bases short, with 15 bases between. The V gene's germline CDR1 is LNHDA and CDR2 SQIVND (reference sequence). The CDR3 is 13 residues long.